The T cell receptor beta chain described here comes from a study of T cells after yellow fever vaccination. TCRdb recomputed calls from the 5' RACE reads with MiXCR, one row per CDR3 protein. The table records hundreds of thousands of distinct CDR3 sequences, more than 8.5% of them present only once. V lost 4 bases and J lost 5, with 16 bases in between. The CDR3 is made up of 15 amino acids. Germline V gene data show CDR1 as SGHRS and CDR2 as YFSETQ. Findings and limits, study-wide: Weaker in magnitude, the secondary response showed a faster peak on day 5 versus 15.

As regards this clonotype: The antigen is unknown.

This chain joins TRBV5-1 and TRBJ2-1; D unclear. The TCR comes from a man aged 18-30 years who received the YFV17D yellow fever vaccine. The sequenced sample was PBMCs, obtained on the day of the first yellow fever vaccination. The DNA of the CDR3 is TGCGCCAGCAGCGCAAAAGTGGGGATGCACAATGAGCAGTTCTTC. Translating it yields CASSAKVGMHNEQFF.